The present T cell receptor (beta chain) was sequenced within a study of cytomegalovirus exposure and HLA in healthy donors. Study observations and caveats: A list of roughly 160 TCR beta chains associated with cytomegalovirus was given. Several of the most significant clusters appeared linked to common viral pathogens, based on a later analysis.

It was healthy bone marrow donors who served as donors. Between the trimmed V and J ends, which lost 2 bases and 2 bases, there was a span of 15 bases. The CDR3 spans 15 residues. CDR1 and CDR2 (germline): GTSNPN, SVGIG (reference sequence). This clone has a handful of counts. Antigen: not known. PCR involved 60 Vbeta and 13 Jbeta primers. Produced via immunoSEQ multiplex PCR; TCRdb's table is partial and in-frame only. The sample shows under 150,000 clones, under 90% of them seen only once. The clonotype was recovered from a male donor in good health and CMV-seronegative. The rearrangement joins TRBV30 to TRBJ1-1; D perhaps matches TRBD1 (6 bases). Sequencing was performed on PBMCs. The CDR3 bases are TGTGCCTGGAGTCCGTTGGGGGCAATTAACACTGAAGCTTTCTTT. Residues: CAWSPLGAINTEAFF.